The 17 T cell receptor beta chains below come from one sample, sequenced in a study of T cell clonality in common variable immunodeficiency. The protocol was immunoSEQ multiplex PCR, while the TCRdb copy is restricted to in-frame clones and leaves out a portion. Sampling found tens of thousands of clones, none seen once. Sequences were obtained from peripheral blood mononuclear cells. These receptor sequences come from a person aged 18 to 75 in good health.

This clone was seen at least ten times. Sequencing ends 3 residues short of the CDR3 end; the germline J gene provides the rest. The rearrangement links TRBV18 to TRBJ2-5; 7 nucleotides agree with TRBD1. In germline, CDR1 is KGHSH, CDR2 LQKENI. The CDR3 has 15 amino acids. V trimming: 3 bases; J trimming: 6 bases; junction bases outside the gene matches: 10. The covered CDR3 bases are TGTGCCAGCTCACCCCCGATGGACAGGTCAAAGACC. Its protein is CASSPPMDRSKT. The full CDR3 is CASSPPMDRSKTQYF.

This clone appeared many times. The read gets to within 3 residues of the CDR3 end, and the germline J gene fills in the rest. The gene calls are TRBV14 and TRBJ2-7; weak D call: TRBD1 (5 bases). This CDR3 is built from 15 residues. From germline, CDR1 is SGHDN and CDR2 FVKESK. The V gene lost 0 bases and the J gene lost 5 bases, with 14 bases spanning the gap. CDR3 protein: CASSQDRWQGNEQYF. CDR3 bases read: TGTGCCAGCAGCCAAGATAGGTGGCAGGGTAACGAG. Complete variable domain (other parts from reference TRBV14 and TRBJ2-7): EAGVTQFPSHSVIEKGQTVTLRCDPISGHDNLYWYRRVMGKEIKFLLHFVKESKQDESGMPNNRFLAERTGGTYSTLKVQPAELEDSGVYFCASSQDRWQGNEQYFGPGTRLTVT.

This clone was seen many times. The CDR3 loop reads CASSIVPLGQGHGYTF. The sequenced part of the CDR3 DNA is TGTGCCAGTAGTATAGTTCCCCTCGGGCAGGGCCATGGC. This chain connects TRBV19 to TRBJ1-2; TRBD1 might be the D (5 bases). The read ends 3 residues shy of where the CDR3 ends; the end is completed using the germline J gene. V lost 1 base to trimming and J lost 6 bases, with 18 bases between them. This CDR3 is built from 16 residues. Germline V gives CDR1 LNHDA, CDR2 SQIVND (reference sequence).

This clone came up many times. Sequencing ends 3 residues short of the CDR3 end; the germline J gene provides the rest. The V call is TRBV19, the J call TRBJ2-1; 10 nucleotides align to TRBD2. V was pared by 2 bases and J by 6 bases, with 10 bases of the junction left unmatched. CDR1 and CDR2 from the germline V gene are LNHDA and SQIVND (reference sequence). The CDR3 is 17 residues long. The CDR3 sequence: CASSITVAGGGINEQFF. The part of the CDR3 DNA that was read is TGTGCCAGTAGTATAACCGTAGCGGGAGGAGGTATCAATGAG.

The sample holds many counts of this clone. The sequence runs out 3 residues before the end of the CDR3; the remainder is reconstructed from the germline J gene. The rearrangement joins TRBV12-3 or TRBV12-4 to TRBJ2-1, with TRBD2 matching over 10 bases. This CDR3 contains 18 residues. V lost 0 bases to trimming and J lost 1 base; unmatched junction nucleotides: 6. The CDR3 protein is CASSLALAGVQSYNEQFF. The sequenced part of the CDR3 DNA is TGTGCCAGCAGTTTAGCTCTAGCGGGAGTTCAGTCCTACAATGAG.

This clone was observed many times. Read coverage stops 3 residues before the CDR3 terminus; the germline J gene supplies the remainder. The chain links TRBV5-4 to TRBJ2-3; maybe TRBD2 (6 bases). Trimming took 1 base from V and 2 from J, leaving 11 bases between them. Per the germline V gene, CDR1 is SGHNT and CDR2 is YYREEE (reference sequence). CDR3 length: 15 residues. CDR3 DNA, as far as it was read: TGTGCCAGCAGCTTGTCGGACTACTTCACAGATACG. Translated, it gives CASSLSDYFTDT. The full CDR3 is CASSLSDYFTDTQYF. Supplemented by reference TRBV5-4 and TRBJ2-3, the full variable domain reads ETGVTQSPTHLIKTRGQQVTLRCSSQSGHNTVSWYQQALGQGPQFIFQYYREEENGRGNFPPRFSGLQFPNYSSELNVNALELDDSALYLCASSLSDYFTDTQYFGPGTRLTVL.

This clone was observed many times. The CDR3 extends 3 residues past the end of the read, so its final part is completed from the germline J gene. The chain has TRBV18 and TRBJ2-3; 13 positions agree with TRBD2. In germline, CDR1 is KGHSH, CDR2 LQKENI. CDR3 length equals 21 residues. After removal of 3 bases from V and 2 bases from J, the junction contained 17 bases not matched to a gene. This chain's CDR3 is CASSPTRGQRTSGRDTDTQYF. The CDR3 DNA, read in part, is TGTGCCAGCTCACCTACCAGGGGGCAGAGGACTAGCGGGAGAGACACAGATACG.

A few counts support this clone. The read is 3 residues too short to cover the CDR3 end, so that end is filled in from the germline J gene. The chain combines TRBV19 with TRBJ1-1; 9 nucleotides agree with TRBD1. The ends lost 6 bases at V and 0 bases at J; junction bases unmatched: 8. This CDR3 is built from 16 residues. Germline loops: CDR1 LNHDA, CDR2 SQIVND (reference sequence). The covered CDR3 bases are TGTGCCAGTAGGGACAGGGGAGGGAGGATGAACACTGAA. Translated, it gives CASRDRGGRMNTE. The full CDR3 protein reads CASRDRGGRMNTEAFF.

Notes on this clone: A much larger clone is a single base away; this may be a read error. The missing CDR3 end, 3 residues past where the read stops, is filled in from the germline J gene. This chain connects TRBV5-1 to TRBJ2-3, with a possible D match to TRBD2 (6 bases). The CDR3 spans 14 residues. CDR1 and CDR2 (germline): SGHRS, YFSETQ. The DNA read from the CDR3 is TGCGCCGGCAGCTTGGAGGGGAACACAGATACG. It translates to CAGSLEGNTDT. In full, the CDR3 is CAGSLEGNTDTQYF.

This clone was counted at least ten times. CDR3 bases read: TGTGCCACCAGCAGAGGTCATCCCGGGACAGGGGAGACC. This gives the protein CATSRGHPGTGET. The complete CDR3 sequence is CATSRGHPGTGETQYF. The chain carries TRBV15 and TRBJ2-5; TRBD1 agrees at 9 bases. The read falls 3 residues short of the CDR3 end, and the missing part is taken from the germline J gene. Germline CDR1 reads LNHNV; CDR2 reads YYDKDF (reference sequence). J lost 5 bases, V lost 1 base, and 8 bases had no gene match. CDR3 length equals 16 residues. Using reference TRBV15 and TRBJ2-5 for the parts outside the CDR3, the full variable domain is DAMVIQNPRYQVTQFGKPVTLSCSQTLNHNVMYWYQQKSSQAPKLLFHYYDKDFNNEADTPDNFQSRRPNTSFCFLDIRSPGLGDTAMYLCATSRGHPGTGETQYFGPGTRLLVL.

This clone was seen repeatedly, ten times or more. The read is 3 residues too short to cover the CDR3 end, so that end is filled in from the germline J gene. The chain couples TRBV12-3 or TRBV12-4 to TRBJ2-7; D might be TRBD1 (6 bases). The CDR3 totals 15 residues. V lost 3 bases and J 1 base, leaving 13 bases between the germline ends. The CDR3 sequence is CASSLDRHPSYEQYF. CDR3 DNA (partial): TGTGCCAGCAGTTTGGACAGACACCCATCCTACGAG.

This clone was recorded at least ten times. The DNA read from the CDR3 is TGCAGTGCGAGCCCGGGACTAGCGGAGAACACCGGGGAG. It specifies CSASPGLAENTGE. The complete CDR3 sequence is CSASPGLAENTGELFF. The chain couples TRBV20-1 to TRBJ2-2, with TRBD2 matching 11 bases. The read terminates 3 residues before the CDR3 end, so the remaining end is supplied by the germline J gene. V lost 6 bases to trimming and J lost 1 base; unmatched junction nucleotides: 7. Germline values: CDR1 DFQATT, CDR2 SNEGSKA (reference sequence). This CDR3 spans 16 amino acids.

This clone appeared many times. The junction does not match germline at one end; this may be a read error. CDR3 DNA, as far as it was read: TGCGCCAGCAGCCAACATTTATGGACTCTTTCCGACTACAATGAG. This gives the protein CASSQHLWTLSDYNE. The full CDR3 protein is CASSQHLWTLSDYNEQFF. V and J are TRBV4-2 and TRBJ2-1, with D possibly being TRBD2 (5 bases). Sequencing ends 3 residues short of the CDR3 end; the germline J gene provides the rest. The CDR3 length is 18 residues. Germline V gives CDR1 LGHNA, CDR2 YNFKEQ.

The sample holds many counts of this clone. The read ends 3 residues early relative to the CDR3; the germline J gene fills the gap. The rearrangement links TRBV30 to TRBJ2-7; TRBD2 agrees at 14 bases. J was trimmed by 5 bases and V by 5 bases; bases with no gene match: 5. The CDR3 runs to 14 residues. Germline V CDR1 and CDR2: GTSNPN, SVGIG (reference sequence). The sequenced part of the CDR3 DNA is TGTGCCTGGGCGAGACTAGCGGGAGGGGACGAG. Residues: CAWARLAGGDE. The entire CDR3 is CAWARLAGGDEQYF. Full variable domain (outside the CDR3, taken from reference TRBV30 and TRBJ2-7): SQTIHQWPATLVQPVGSPLSLECTVEGTSNPNLYWYRQAAGRGLQLLFYSVGIGQISSEVPQNLSASRPQDRQFILSSKKLLLSDSGFYLCAWARLAGGDEQYFGPGTRLTVT.

This clone was counted many times. The CDR3 extends 3 residues past the end of the read, so its final part is completed from the germline J gene. This chain joins TRBV19 and TRBJ2-7; tentatively, D is TRBD1 (5 bases). In germline, CDR1 is LNHDA, CDR2 SQIVND (reference sequence). The CDR3 is made up of 15 amino acids. Trimming pared 3 bases from V and 2 bases from J, leaving 14 bases between. The covered CDR3 bases are TGTGCCAGTAGTATTAATCCAGGGTGGGCCTACGAG. Translated, it gives CASSINPGWAYE. The whole CDR3 region reads CASSINPGWAYEQYF.

This clone was found many times. The read finishes 3 residues shy of the CDR3 end, and the germline J gene is used to complete it. The genes are TRBV7-2 and TRBJ2-3; D is possibly TRBD1 (6 bases). Germline values: CDR1 SGHTA, CDR2 FQGNSA. This CDR3 spans 17 amino acids. The V end lost 0 bases, the J end lost 0 bases, and 13 bases lay between the germline ends. This chain's CDR3 is CASSLAGASSSTDTQYF. The part of the CDR3 DNA that was read is TGTGCCAGCAGCTTAGCGGGGGCTAGTTCTAGCACAGATACG.

This clone has ten or more counts. The read gets to within 3 residues of the CDR3 end, and the germline J gene fills in the rest. V and J are TRBV9 and TRBJ2-5, with a weak D call TRBD1 (5 bases). Germline CDR1 is SGDLS and CDR2 is YYNGEE. V dropped 0 bases and J dropped 1 base, with 13 bases sitting between them. CDR3 size: 16 residues. This CDR3 is CASSVGLGLVQETQYF. The sequenced part of the CDR3 DNA is TGTGCCAGCAGCGTAGGGTTGGGGCTGGTCCAAGAGACC. The whole variable domain, filled in from reference TRBV9 and TRBJ2-5, reads DSGVTQTPKHLITATGQRVTLRCSPRSGDLSVYWYQQSLDQGLQFLIQYYNGEERAKGNILERFSAQQFPDLHSELNLSSLELGDSALYFCASSVGLGLVQETQYFGPGTRLLVL.